These T cell receptor beta chains were read from a single sample in a study of T cell responses to AZD1222 COVID-19 vaccine. Repertoires were generated with immunoSEQ multiplex PCR, while TCRdb's copy carries only in-frame clones and drops some. The repertoire holds roughly 150,000 clones, approximately 89% seen once, with around 1.2% in the top ten. The sequencing here drew on peripheral blood, taken 28 days after the second AZD1222 dose. The origin of the receptors is an adult who received the AZD1222 COVID-19 vaccine. Both conserved end residues are part of each CDR3. A D gene is named only where the DNA matches it firmly. The size of a clone is reported for some rows only, either as once, few or many, or as a class for expanded clones.

>TRBJ2-7|TRBD2|TRBV27|.
CASSLWVASGIYEQYF
TGTGCCAGCAGTTTATGGGTCGCTAGCGGGATCTACGAGCAGTACTTC
>TRBJ1-1|.|TRBV27|.
CASSFITNTEAFF
TGTGCCAGCAGTTTTATCACGAACACTGAAGCTTTCTTT
>TRBJ2-7|.|TRBV15|.
CATSRGTANSYEQYF
TGTGCCACCAGCAGAGGGACAGCAAACTCCTACGAGCAGTACTTC
>TRBJ2-3|.|TRBV19|.
CASTGHGADTQYF
TGTGCCAGTACCGGGCACGGGGCAGATACGCAGTATTTT
>TRBJ2-7|TRBD2|TRBV5-4|.
CASSLAVGGPHEQYF
TGTGCCAGCAGCTTGGCGGTGGGAGGGCCCCACGAGCAGTACTTC
>TRBJ2-7|TRBD1|TRBV19|.
CASSSRDRPHEQYF
TGTGCCAGTAGTAGCCGGGACAGGCCTCACGAGCAGTACTTC
>TRBJ1-1|.|TRBV15|.
CATSRAVRGNTEAFF
TGTGCCACCAGCAGAGCGGTCAGGGGGAACACTGAAGCTTTCTTT
>TRBJ1-1|TRBD1|TRBV9|.
CASSVEAGQTNTEAFF
TGTGCCAGCAGCGTAGAGGCGGGACAGACGAACACTGAAGCTTTCTTT
>TRBJ1-1|.|TRBV5-1|.
CASSSSHPMNTEAFF
TGCGCCAGCAGCTCCTCACATCCAATGAACACTGAAGCTTTCTTT
>TRBJ2-7|.|TRBV27|.
CASSLYLGTDYEQYF
TGTGCCAGCAGTTTATATCTCGGTACCGACTACGAGCAGTACTTC
>TRBJ1-2|TRBD1|TRBV2|.
CASSEGTGQPNYGYTF
TGTGCCAGCAGTGAAGGGACAGGGCAACCCAACTATGGCTACACCTTC
>TRBJ2-7|.|TRBV28|.
CASSSNYEQYF
TGTGCCAGCAGTTCAAACTACGAGCAGTACTTC
>TRBJ1-6|.|TRBV2|.
CASSELGDGGSPLHF
TGTGCCAGCAGTGAACTCGGGGACGGTGGTTCACCCCTCCACTTT
>TRBJ1-6|.|TRBV19|few
CASSIYGTGNSPLHF
TGTGCCAGTAGTATATACGGGACGGGGAATTCACCCCTCCACTTT